A few counts support the clone carrying this T cell receptor (beta chain). The antigen remains undetermined. The sample is drawn from a study of T-cell reconstitution after alpha-beta-depleted transplantation in children. General study points: The study reportedly traced alpha-beta T cells about two months after transplant to several hundred expanded graft clones.

Unique molecular identifiers were used to barcode this TCRbeta library. Each CDR3 protein is one row after TCRdb ran MiXCR on the PCR reads. The repertoire holds around 440,000 distinct CDR3 sequences, with roughly 17% as singletons. The CDR3 is 13 amino acids. From germline, CDR1 is SEHNR and CDR2 FQNEAQ (reference sequence). The sample was PBMCs, mostly from graft donor cells, taken 360 days after TCRalphabeta/CD19-depleted stem cell transplant. The rearrangement uses TRBV7-9 and TRBJ2-2, with D maybe TRBD2 (6 bases). The source of this sequence is a boy under three years old who had a stem cell transplant for Wiskott-Aldrich syndrome, so the T cells may come from the graft donor. CDR3 nucleotides: TGTACACAGAGGAGGGATGCAACCGGGGAGCTGTTTTTT. Protein sequence: CTQRRDATGELFF.